One sample yielded the 21 T cell receptor beta chains listed below, sequenced in a study of immune cell composition in non-small cell lung cancer. Clones were read by immunoSEQ multiplex PCR, and TCRdb kept only the in-frame ones, dropping some. This sample has around 450 clones, with around 80% found just once. Specimen: lung tumor tissue. Receptors were obtained from a human donor with non-small cell lung cancer.

The chain is built from TRBV5-6 and TRBJ2-1; TRBD2 aligns across 8 bases. CDR1 SGHDT and CDR2 YYEEEE come from the germline V gene. The CDR3 is 16 amino acids. V lost 2 bases and J lost 4; bases outside the gene matches: 8. The CDR3: CASSLDGGAFYNEQFF. The CDR3 DNA sequence: TGTGCCAGCAGCTTAGACGGGGGGGCGTTTTACAATGAGCAGTTCTTC. Full variable domain (outside the CDR3, taken from reference TRBV5-6 and TRBJ2-1): DAGVTQSPTHLIKTRGQQVTLRCSPKSGHDTVSWYQQALGQGPQFIFQYYEEEERQRGNFPDRFSGHQFPNYSSELNVNALLLGDSALYLCASSLDGGAFYNEQFFGPGTRLTVL.

The chain uses TRBV7-3 and TRBJ1-1; D is perhaps TRBD1 (5 bases). Germline assignment: CDR1 SGHTA and CDR2 FQGTGA. The CDR3 contains 12 residues. Trimming stripped 0 bases from V and 7 bases from J, with 6 bases between. CDR3 amino acids: CASSLTGDEAFF. The CDR3 DNA reads as TGTGCCAGCAGCTTAACAGGGGATGAAGCTTTCTTT.

This clone was detected a few times. The V and J genes are TRBV2 and TRBJ2-2, with 8 bases that match TRBD2. The V gene end was trimmed by 8 bases and the J gene end by 8 bases; junction bases not matched to a gene: 10. The CDR3 is 14 amino acids. Germline V gene lookup returns CDR1 SNHLY and CDR2 FYNNEI. CDR3 coding DNA: TGTGCCAGCCATCTTCGGGGGGGCGAGGGGGAGCTGTTTTTT. This sequence encodes CASHLRGGEGELFF.

V and J are TRBV6-6 and TRBJ1-6; D unclear. Germline V CDR1 and CDR2: MNHNY, SVGAGI (reference sequence). The length of the CDR3 is 13 residues. V was clipped by 8 bases and J by 0 bases, with 5 bases between them. The CDR3 DNA reads as TGTGCCAGCTATAGCTCCTATAATTCACCCCTCCACTTT. Amino acids: CASYSSYNSPLHF.

CDR3 loop: CASSFGQKETQYF. For the CDR3, the DNA is TGTGCCAGCAGCTTCGGACAGAAAGAGACCCAGTACTTC. This sequence joins TRBV7-8 and TRBJ2-5, with D maybe TRBD1 (6 bases). V was pared by 3 bases and J by 3 bases, with 8 bases between. The germline V gene encodes CDR1 SGHVS and CDR2 FQNEAQ. This CDR3 is built from 13 residues. The full variable domain, in which reference TRBV7-8 and TRBJ2-5 provide the parts outside the CDR3, is GAGVSQSPRYKVAKRGQDVALRCDPISGHVSLFWYQQALGQGPEFLTYFQNEAQLDKSGLPSDRFFAERPEGSVSTLKIQRTQQEDSAVYLCASSFGQKETQYFGPGTRLLVL.

V gene TRBV9 combines with J gene TRBJ2-1; 7 bases align to TRBD2. V was pared by 4 bases and J by 0 bases, with 7 bases of the junction left unmatched. The CDR3 consists of 16 residues. Germline CDR1 reads SGDLS; CDR2 reads YYNGEE. CDR3 amino acids: CASSPGTTHSYNEQFF. The CDR3, as DNA: TGTGCCAGCAGCCCGGGGACTACACACTCCTACAATGAGCAGTTCTTC.

The chain links TRBV11-1 to TRBJ2-5; TRBD2 matches at 7 bases. V lost 2 bases, J lost 4 bases, and 7 bases stayed unmatched. The CDR3 is 15 amino acids. Germline V gene sequence: CDR1 SGHAT, CDR2 FQDESV (reference sequence). CDR3 DNA sequence: TGTGCCAGCAGCTTATTCGGGGGAGGGGTAGAGACCCAGTACTTC. Translated, it gives CASSLFGGGVETQYF.

This chain links TRBV5-1 with TRBJ2-7; D perhaps matches TRBD1 (6 bases). The CDR3 sequence is 15 residues long. The V gene lost 4 bases and the J gene lost 3 bases, with 17 bases spanning the gap. CDR1 is SGHRS and CDR2 is YFSETQ in the germline V gene. Here the CDR3 DNA reads TGCGCCAGCAGCGAAGGCCTGGGGGCCTTCTACGAGCAGTACTTC. Residues: CASSEGLGAFYEQYF.

The rearrangement uses TRBV10-2 and TRBJ2-3; 9 bases map to TRBD1. V lost 4 bases and J lost 2; bases outside the gene matches: 4. The germline V gene encodes CDR1 WSHSY and CDR2 SAAADI. This CDR3 is built from 15 residues. CDR3 protein: CASSGRTGATDTQYF. The CDR3 DNA sequence: TGCGCCAGCAGTGGCCGGACAGGGGCCACAGATACGCAGTATTTT.

This chain uses TRBV6-5 with TRBJ2-7; TRBD1 aligns across 7 bases. The CDR3 is made up of 14 amino acids. The ends lost 5 bases at V and 2 bases at J; junction bases unmatched: 6. Germline V gives CDR1 MNHEY, CDR2 SVGAGI. CDR3 region: CASSTPGQTYEQYF. Written as DNA, the CDR3 is TGTGCCAGCAGTACTCCGGGACAGACCTACGAGCAGTACTTC.

The rearrangement joins TRBV18 to TRBJ1-1; no reliable D call. The CDR3 runs to 15 residues. Germline assignment: CDR1 KGHSH and CDR2 LQKENI. V lost 3 bases, J lost 3 bases, and 14 bases lay in between. In nucleotides, the CDR3 is TGTGCCAGCTCACCTAGTAGTGACGCGGACACTGAAGCTTTCTTT. It specifies CASSPSSDADTEAFF.

The chain joins TRBV19 to TRBJ1-5; possibly TRBD1 for D (5 bases). The V and J ends lost 1 base and 4 bases respectively, with 11 bases between them. Germline-derived CDR1 and CDR2 are LNHDA and SQIVND (reference sequence). CDR3 length: 15 residues. In nucleotides, the CDR3 is TGTGCCAGTAGTATAGGCGGGGGGTGGAATCAGCCCCAGCATTTT. It is translated as CASSIGGGWNQPQHF.

On this clone: The germline gene is not matched at one end of the junction; a read error may be the cause. This chain uses TRBV13 with TRBJ2-1; 14 bases agree with TRBD2. CDR3 length: 16 residues. CDR1 is PRHDT, CDR2 FYEKMQ, per germline (reference sequence). This CDR3 is CASSIGTSGSFNEQFF. The CDR3, as DNA: TGTGCCAGCAGCATAGGGACTAGCGGGAGTTTCAATGAGCAGTTCTTC.

The rearrangement joins TRBV19 to TRBJ2-7; 9 bases fit TRBD1. Germline CDR1 and CDR2: LNHDA and SQIVND (reference sequence). This CDR3 is 15 amino acids long. The junction had 2 bases not matched to a gene; V was cut back by 1 base and J by 1 base. Here the CDR3 reads CASSIAGQGSYEQYF. CDR3 bases: TGTGCCAGTAGTATAGCAGGACAGGGGTCCTACGAGCAGTACTTC.

V and J are TRBV5-1 and TRBJ2-2; D is ambiguous. This CDR3 has 15 residues. V lost 5 bases, J lost 5 bases, and 16 bases lay in between. Per the germline V gene, CDR1 is SGHRS and CDR2 is YFSETQ. For the CDR3, the DNA is TGCGCCAGCAGTCTCACAGCCCCCCGAACCGGGGAGCTGTTTTTT. It translates to CASSLTAPRTGELFF.

This clone is a singleton in its sample. The chain joins TRBV5-1 to TRBJ2-7; 10 bases fit TRBD1. CDR1 is SGHRS and CDR2 is YFSETQ in the germline V gene. CDR3 length equals 15 residues. The ends lost 1 base at V and 6 bases at J; junction bases unmatched: 7. The chain's CDR3 is CASSLRGTGDAEQYF. The CDR3 DNA follows: TGCGCCAGCAGCTTGCGGGGGACAGGGGATGCCGAGCAGTACTTC.

The V call is TRBV2, the J call TRBJ1-2; the match to TRBD1 covers 8 bases. CDR3 length: 14 residues. With 4 bases clipped from V and 6 bases from J, the junction kept 7 bases outside the gene matches. CDR1 SNHLY and CDR2 FYNNEI come from the germline V gene. The CDR3 nucleotides are TGTGCCAGCAGTGGCGAGACAGGGGTCCATGGCTACACCTTC. It specifies CASSGETGVHGYTF.

This clone occurred once. The CDR3 nucleotides are TGTGCCACCAGCACGCGGGGGTCGGGAGATACGCAGTATTTT. This encodes CATSTRGSGDTQYF. This chain joins TRBV15 and TRBJ2-3; the match to TRBD2 covers 7 bases. The CDR3 has 14 amino acids. Per germline, CDR1 LNHNV and CDR2 YYDKDF (reference sequence). Trimming at V came to 4 bases and at J to 5 bases, leaving 6 bases not matched to a gene.

The rearrangement uses TRBV6-1 and TRBJ2-6; TRBD2 agrees at 15 bases. V gave up 0 bases and J gave up 0 bases; unmatched junction bases: 0. Germline V gene lookup returns CDR1 MNHNS and CDR2 SASEGT. The CDR3 contains 19 residues. The CDR3 sequence is CASSEAGLAGGSGANVLTF. DNA of the CDR3: TGTGCCAGCAGTGAAGCGGGACTAGCGGGAGGCTCTGGGGCCAACGTCCTGACTTTC.

The chain recombines TRBV21-1 with TRBJ2-3; TRBD2, as called in the table, went unchecked against the DNA. TRBV21-1 is reported as a pseudogene. This CDR3 is built from 18 residues. CDR3 sequence: CASSKELAGGSSTDTQYF. In DNA form, the CDR3 reads TGTGCCAGCAGCAAAGAACTAGCGGGGGGGAGTAGCACAGATACGCAGTATTTT.

This clone was counted only a few times. This chain connects TRBV19 to TRBJ2-7; D is possibly TRBD1 (5 bases). V was shortened by 5 bases and J by 3 bases, with 8 bases between the two germline ends. The V gene's germline CDR1 is LNHDA and CDR2 SQIVND (reference sequence). The CDR3 covers 12 residues. CDR3 in amino acids: CASSGAYYEQYF. CDR3 DNA: TGTGCCAGTAGTGGGGCGTACTACGAGCAGTACTTC.